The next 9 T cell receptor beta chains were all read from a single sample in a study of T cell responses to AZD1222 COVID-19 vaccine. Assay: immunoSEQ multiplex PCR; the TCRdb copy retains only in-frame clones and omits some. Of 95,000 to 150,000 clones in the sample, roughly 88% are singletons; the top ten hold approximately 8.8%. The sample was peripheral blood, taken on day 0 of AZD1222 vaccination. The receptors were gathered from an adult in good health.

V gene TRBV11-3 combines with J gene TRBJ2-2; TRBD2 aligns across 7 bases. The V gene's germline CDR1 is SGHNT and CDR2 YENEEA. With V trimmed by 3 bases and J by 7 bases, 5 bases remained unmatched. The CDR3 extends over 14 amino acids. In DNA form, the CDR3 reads TGTGCCAGCAGCTTGAGCGGGGCGAGCGGGGAGCTGTTTTTT. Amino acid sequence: CASSLSGASGELFF. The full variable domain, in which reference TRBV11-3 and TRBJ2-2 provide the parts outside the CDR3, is EAGVVQSPRYKIIEKKQPVAFWCNPISGHNTLYWYLQNLGQGPELLIRYENEEAVDDSQLPKDRFSAERLKGVDSTLKIQPAELGDSAVYLCASSLSGASGELFFGEGSRLTVL.

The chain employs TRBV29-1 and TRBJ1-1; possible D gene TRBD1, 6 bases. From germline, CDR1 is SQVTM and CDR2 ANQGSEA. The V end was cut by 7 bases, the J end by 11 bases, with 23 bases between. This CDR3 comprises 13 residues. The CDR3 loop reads CSGKKGHGMDAFF. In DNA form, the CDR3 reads TGCAGCGGGAAAAAGGGACACGGGATGGATGCTTTCTTT.

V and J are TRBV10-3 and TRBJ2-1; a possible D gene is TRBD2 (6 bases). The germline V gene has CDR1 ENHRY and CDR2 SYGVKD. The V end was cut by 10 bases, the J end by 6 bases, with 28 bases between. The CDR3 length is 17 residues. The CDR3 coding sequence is TGTGCCACGCAAAAGGGGACTGACGGCCGCGGGCCCAATGAGCAGTTCTTC. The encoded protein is CATQKGTDGRGPNEQFF.

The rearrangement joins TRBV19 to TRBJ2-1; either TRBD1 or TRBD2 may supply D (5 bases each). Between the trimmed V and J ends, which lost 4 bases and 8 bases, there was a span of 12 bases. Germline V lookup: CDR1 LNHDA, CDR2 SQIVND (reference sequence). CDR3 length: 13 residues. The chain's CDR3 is CASSSSRGHEQFF. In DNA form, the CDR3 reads TGTGCCAGTAGTAGTTCCCGGGGCCATGAGCAGTTCTTC.

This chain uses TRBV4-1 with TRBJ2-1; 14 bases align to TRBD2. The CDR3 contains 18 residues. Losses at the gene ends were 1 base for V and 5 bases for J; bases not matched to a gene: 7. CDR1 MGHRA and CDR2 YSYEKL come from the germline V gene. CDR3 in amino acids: CASSQVFGTSGSNNEQFF. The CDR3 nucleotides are TGCGCCAGCAGCCAAGTCTTTGGGACTAGCGGGAGTAACAATGAGCAGTTCTTC.

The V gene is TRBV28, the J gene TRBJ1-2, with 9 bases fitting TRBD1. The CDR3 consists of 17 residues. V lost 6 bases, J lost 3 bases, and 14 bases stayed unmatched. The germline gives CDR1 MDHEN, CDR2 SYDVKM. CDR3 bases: TGTGCCAGCAGCCTTACAGGGGGCGCCTTCTTAGACTATGGCTACACCTTC. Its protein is CASSLTGGAFLDYGYTF.

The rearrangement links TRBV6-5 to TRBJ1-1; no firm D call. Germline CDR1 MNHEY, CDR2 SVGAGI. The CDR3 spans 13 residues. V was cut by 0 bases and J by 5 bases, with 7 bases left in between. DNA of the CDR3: TGTGCCAGCAGTTACTCGGAAAGGACTGAAGCTTTCTTT. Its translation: CASSYSERTEAFF.

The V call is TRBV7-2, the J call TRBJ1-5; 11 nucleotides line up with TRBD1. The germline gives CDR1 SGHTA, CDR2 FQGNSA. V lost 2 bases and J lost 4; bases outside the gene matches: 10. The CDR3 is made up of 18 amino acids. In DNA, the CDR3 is TGTGCCAGCAGCTTAACCAGCCCCGGGACAGGGGGGAATCAGCCCCAGCATTTT. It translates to CASSLTSPGTGGNQPQHF.

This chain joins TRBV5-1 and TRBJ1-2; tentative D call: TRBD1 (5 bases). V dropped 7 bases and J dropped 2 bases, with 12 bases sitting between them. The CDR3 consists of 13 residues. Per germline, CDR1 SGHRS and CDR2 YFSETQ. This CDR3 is CASDMGGNYGYTF. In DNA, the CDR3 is TGCGCCAGCGACATGGGGGGAAACTATGGCTACACCTTC.